Each of the 22 T cell receptor beta chains below was sequenced from the same sample in a study of cytomegalovirus exposure and HLA in healthy donors. 60 Vbeta and 13 Jbeta primers were used in PCR. Only in-frame clones appear in the TCRdb table, and some are missing; sequencing was by immunoSEQ multiplex PCR. In the table there are fewer than 100,000 clones, 75% to 80% of which are singletons. The material sequenced was PBMCs. The receptors were gathered from a female donor in good health and CMV-seronegative.

This clone was detected once. The chain links TRBV5-6 to TRBJ2-5, with 11 bases fitting TRBD2. CDR1 is SGHDT and CDR2 is YYEEEE in the germline V gene. The CDR3 runs to 16 residues. The junction had 3 bases not matched to a gene; V was cut back by 0 bases and J by 2 bases. In nucleotides, the CDR3 is TGTGCCAGCAGCTTGGGGGGACTAGCGGTACAAGAGACCCAGTACTTC. Encoded protein: CASSLGGLAVQETQYF.

The rearrangement uses TRBV9 and TRBJ1-1; unclear D gene. The CDR3 contains 12 residues. The ends were cut back, 6 bases at V and 5 bases at J, with 11 bases in the middle. Germline lookup yields CDR1 SGDLS and CDR2 YYNGEE. The CDR3 coding sequence is TGTGCCAGCAAGAGGGATGGGACTGAAGCTTTCTTT. Residues: CASKRDGTEAFF.

The chain joins TRBV6-6 to TRBJ1-1; D not certain. The CDR3 sequence is 16 residues long. V lost 7 bases and J 4 bases, leaving 22 bases between the germline ends. The V gene's germline CDR1 is MNHNY and CDR2 SVGAGI (reference sequence). CDR3 amino acids: CASTIFLREGGTEAFF. In DNA, the CDR3 is TGTGCCAGCACTATCTTCCTTCGGGAGGGCGGCACTGAAGCTTTCTTT.

The chain couples TRBV6-6 to TRBJ2-7, with 7 positions matching TRBD1. The CDR3 consists of 12 residues. Germline V gene sequence: CDR1 MNHNY, CDR2 SVGAGI (reference sequence). V lost 9 bases, J lost 7 bases, and 9 bases stayed unmatched. The DNA for the CDR3 is TGTGCCAGTGGCGAGGGGGCTTGGGAGCAGTACTTC. Protein sequence: CASGEGAWEQYF.

For the CDR3, the DNA is TGCAGCGTTAGAACAGGAACTTCAGGCTACGGCTACACCTTC. Protein: CSVRTGTSGYGYTF. The chain joins TRBV29-1 to TRBJ1-2; D might be TRBD1 (5 bases). Trimming took 5 bases from V and 8 from J, leaving 21 bases between them. The germline CDR1 and CDR2 sequences are SQVTM and ANQGSEA. The CDR3 is 14 amino acids.

This clone was detected only a few times. The chain employs TRBV6-6 and TRBJ1-1; 7 nucleotides line up with TRBD1. This CDR3 is built from 13 residues. CDR1 and CDR2 (germline): MNHNY, SVGAGI (reference sequence). The junction had 5 bases not matched to a gene; V was cut back by 6 bases and J by 4 bases. The CDR3 bases are TGTGCCAGCAGACCTACAGGGGTCACTGAAGCTTTCTTT. Translation gives CASRPTGVTEAFF.

The chain uses TRBV27 and TRBJ1-1; maybe TRBD1 (6 bases). The germline gives CDR1 MNHEY, CDR2 SMNVEV (reference sequence). V lost 6 bases, J lost 8 bases, and 22 bases lay in between. The CDR3 runs 15 residues. As DNA, the CDR3 is TGTGCCAGCAGCGCCGGGACAAGTCTGAGTATCGAAGCTTTCTTT. Translated: CASSAGTSLSIEAFF.

V gene TRBV7-8 combines with J gene TRBJ2-6; 9 bases map to TRBD1. Unmatched junction bases numbered 3, after V lost 5 bases and J lost 1 base. Per germline, CDR1 SGHVS and CDR2 FQNEAQ. This CDR3 contains 16 residues. CDR3 nucleotides: TGTGCCAGCAGCCGGACAGGGGTGTCTGGGGCCAACGTCCTGACTTTC. It encodes CASSRTGVSGANVLTF.

The gene calls are TRBV6-1 and TRBJ1-2, with unresolved D. The CDR3 runs to 14 residues. Germline assignment: CDR1 MNHNS and CDR2 SASEGT. The V and J ends lost 2 bases and 4 bases respectively, with 11 bases between them. The CDR3 protein is CASSESGSIYGYTF. In DNA form, the CDR3 reads TGTGCCAGCAGTGAATCGGGGAGTATCTATGGCTACACCTTC.

The chain is built from TRBV29-1 and TRBJ2-6; D remains unclear. Per germline, CDR1 SQVTM and CDR2 ANQGSEA. Trimming shortened V by 2 bases and J by 0 bases, and 5 bases separated the two germline ends. CDR3 length: 14 residues. CDR3 nucleotides: TGCAGCGTTGAAATAGTCTCTGGGGCCAACGTCCTGACTTTC. It codes for CSVEIVSGANVLTF.

V usage is TRBV6-5 and J usage is TRBJ1-1; D remains ambiguous. The CDR3 covers 14 residues. Germline loops: CDR1 MNHEY, CDR2 SVGAGI. V lost 3 bases, J lost 6 bases, and 14 bases lay in between. In nucleotides, the CDR3 is TGTGCCAGCAGTTATAGTATGAGCGGGGCTGAAGCTTTCTTT. Its protein is CASSYSMSGAEAFF.

The chain recombines TRBV7-2 with TRBJ2-5; 7 bases map to TRBD2. This CDR3 is 16 amino acids long. V trimming: 1 base; J trimming: 2 bases; junction bases outside the gene matches: 7. CDR1 is SGHTA and CDR2 is FQGNSA in the germline V gene. The CDR3 DNA reads TGTGCCAGCAGCTTAGGGACGGGAGGAGGGCAAGAGACCCAGTACTTC. Translated: CASSLGTGGGQETQYF.

This clone was seen once. The V call is TRBV29-1, the J call TRBJ1-5; D is unresolved. Trimming left V 4 bases short and J 4 bases short, with 8 bases between. The CDR3 is 12 residues long. Germline values: CDR1 SQVTM, CDR2 ANQGSEA. In DNA form, the CDR3 reads TGCAGCGTTGCAGGCAGTAATCAGCCCCAGCATTTT. Translated, it gives CSVAGSNQPQHF.

The J gene is TRBJ1-5, the V gene TRBV5-6; tentative D call: TRBD1 (5 bases). V lost 1 base and J lost 2, with 10 bases in between. This CDR3 is built from 15 residues. CDR1 SGHDT and CDR2 YYEEEE come from the germline V gene. The CDR3 DNA follows: TGTGCCAGCAGCTTGACAGGCAGGGGCAATCAGCCCCAGCATTTT. It yields the protein CASSLTGRGNQPQHF.

J is TRBJ1-2 and V is TRBV15; 8 nucleotides align to TRBD1. Looked up from germline, CDR1 is LNHNV and CDR2 is YYDKDF (reference sequence). The ends lost 5 bases at V and 4 bases at J; junction bases unmatched: 6. This CDR3 has 14 residues. Here the CDR3 DNA reads TGTGCCACCAGCGGACAGGGTTATGGCTATGGCTACACCTTC. Translation gives CATSGQGYGYGYTF.

The CDR3 spells CASTRASTGGRQPQHF. The DNA for the CDR3 is TGTGCCAGCACCCGAGCCTCGACAGGGGGAAGGCAGCCCCAGCATTTT. The chain employs TRBV2 and TRBJ1-5; TRBD1 matches 9 bases. The CDR3 extends over 16 amino acids. The germline CDR1 and CDR2 sequences are SNHLY and FYNNEI. V was pared by 7 bases and J by 7 bases, with 14 bases of the junction left unmatched.

This chain connects TRBV7-2 to TRBJ2-7; D possibly corresponds to TRBD2 (5 bases). The CDR3 extends over 15 amino acids. Germline lookup yields CDR1 SGHTA and CDR2 FQGNSA. V was trimmed by 0 bases and J by 4 bases, leaving 13 bases between them. CDR3 region: CASSLAPVREYEQYF. The CDR3 nucleotides read TGTGCCAGCAGCTTAGCCCCAGTAAGGGAGTACGAGCAGTACTTC.

This clone has more than one count but fewer than ten. The chain uses TRBV15 and TRBJ2-1; 11 bases align to TRBD2. The ends lost 2 bases at V and 0 bases at J; junction bases unmatched: 6. Per the germline V gene, CDR1 is LNHNV and CDR2 is YYDKDF (reference sequence). The length of the CDR3 is 18 residues. This CDR3 reads CATSRLIAGGISYNEQFF. CDR3 sequence (DNA): TGTGCCACCAGCAGACTTATAGCGGGAGGGATCTCCTACAATGAGCAGTTCTTC.

The rearrangement uses TRBV2 and TRBJ1-5, with 9 bases lining up with TRBD1. CDR1 SNHLY and CDR2 FYNNEI come from the germline V gene. The CDR3 totals 16 residues. J lost 0 bases, V lost 6 bases, and 6 bases had no gene match. CDR3 nucleotide sequence: TGTGCCAGCAGGGAGGAGACAGGGGGTAGCAATCAGCCCCAGCATTTT. Translating it yields CASREETGGSNQPQHF.

This clone was seen a few times. The chain uses TRBV7-3 and TRBJ1-2; D is perhaps TRBD1 (6 bases). The CDR3 spans 14 residues. Germline V CDR1 and CDR2: SGHTA, FQGTGA. V gave up 3 bases and J gave up 8 bases, with 16 bases separating them. The CDR3 loop reads CASSFSKQGAGYTF. CDR3 nucleotide sequence: TGTGCCAGCAGCTTCTCAAAACAGGGCGCCGGCTACACCTTC. The whole variable domain, filled in from reference TRBV7-3 and TRBJ1-2, reads GAGVSQTPSNKVTEKGKYVELRCDPISGHTALYWYRQSLGQGPEFLIYFQGTGAADDSGLPNDRFFAVRPEGSVSTLKIQRTERGDSAVYLCASSFSKQGAGYTFGSGTRLTVV.

The J gene is TRBJ1-2, the V gene TRBV29-1; 9 bases map to TRBD1. V shed 6 bases, J shed 7 bases, and the junction held 6 bases outside the gene matches. This CDR3 has 12 residues. In germline, CDR1 is SQVTM, CDR2 ANQGSEA. The CDR3 DNA is TGCAGCGTCGAGGACAGGGGCATTGGCTACACCTTC. As protein: CSVEDRGIGYTF.

The rearrangement uses TRBV5-1 and TRBJ1-2; D is unresolved. V shed 4 bases and J shed 4 bases, with 14 bases lying between them. Germline CDR1 and CDR2: SGHRS and YFSETQ. The CDR3 runs 14 residues. The CDR3 reads CASSAARGIYGYTF. The CDR3 DNA reads as TGCGCCAGCAGCGCCGCGCGGGGTATCTATGGCTACACCTTC. Full variable domain (remainder filled in from reference TRBV5-1 and TRBJ1-2): KAGVTQTPRYLIKTRGQQVTLSCSPISGHRSVSWYQQTPGQGLQFLFEYFSETQRNKGNFPGRFSGRQFSNSRSEMNVSTLELGDSALYLCASSAARGIYGYTFGSGTRLTVV.